This TCR beta chain was sequenced in a study of cytomegalovirus exposure and HLA in healthy donors. Study context: The 130 or so validation repertoires, a later analysis reported, used the same platform as the approximately 670 first-cohort repertoires. Study-wide results and caveats: Cytomegalovirus status was reportedly diagnosed by the classifier with high sensitivity and specificity.

From germline, CDR1 is SGHVT and CDR2 SQSDAQ. Trimming took 5 bases from V and 5 from J, leaving 22 bases between them. This CDR3 spans 18 amino acids. Points on this clone: Its antigen is unidentified.

Produced via immunoSEQ multiplex PCR; TCRdb's table is partial and in-frame only. The table lists about 280,000 clones, around 86% of them singletons. The sample consisted of PBMCs. This clonotype was sampled from a woman between 18 and 30 years old in good health and CMV-seronegative. The chain carries TRBV7-4 and TRBJ2-6; no reliable D call. DNA for the CDR3: TGTGCCAGCAGCGTACGATACAGCTCACAAAGTCGGGCCAACGTCCTGACTTTC. Residues: CASSVRYSSQSRANVLTF.